This T cell receptor beta chain derives from a study of blood T cell repertoires in COVID-19. There are 12 residues in the CDR3. Deletions cut 8 bases from V and 2 bases from J, with 9 bases between. Germline values: CDR1 MDHEN, CDR2 SYDVKM. The data were produced by immunoSEQ multiplex PCR, yet TCRdb's version contains in-frame clones alone and is incomplete. The sample lists tens of thousands of clones, 87% occurring once. Material for sequencing was peripheral blood. The receptor comes from a human donor in a cohort sampled during active COVID-19. The gene calls are TRBV28 and TRBJ1-2; perhaps TRBD1 as D (6 bases). DNA of the CDR3: TGTGCCAGCGGGGACACAAACTATGGCTACACCTTC. Residues: CASGDTNYGYTF.